The entry that follows covers one T cell receptor (beta chain) sequence. This clonotype was counted ten times or more. Its antigen remains unidentified. The input lacks base qualities; no much larger clone sits a single base away. This sample's treatment or condition label indicates: live attenuated yellow fever vaccine strain. At every blood-draw timepoint, two biological replicates of bulk PBMCs were collected. A standard Ficoll-Paque protocol was used to isolate PBMCs from peripheral blood. RNA was extracted with TriZol from bulk PBMCs, CD4 and CD8 fractions, and dextramer-positive and dextramer-negative fractions. This sample is part of a study of T cells after yellow fever vaccination (dated by TCRdb to the late 2010s). Context from the whole study: Libraries from fractions with low cell numbers were prepared with the SMART-Seq v4 Ultra Low Input RNA kit. Bulk PBMC replicates and cell subsets were isolated from blood drawn at multiple timepoints before and after both primary and secondary immunization. Two healthy male donors made up the cohort, one aged 18 to 29 years and the other aged 30 to 40 years. To track T-cell clones before and after primary and booster YFV17D yellow fever vaccination, bulk TCR alpha and beta repertoires were sequenced longitudinally. Paper-wide results and their limitations: A small share of clonotypes was detected in both CD4 and CD8 compartments, with the overlap likely arising from convergent recombination. Most clones expanded after primary vaccination were re-detected after the booster (around 96% of CD4 and approximately 89% of CD8), suggesting broad memory maintenance. Only a couple of donors were included in the study, so the extent to which the findings can be generalized is limited. Computational filtering was required because FACS-sorted repertoires could contain abundant contaminating clonotypes from the bulk population. Compared with the primary T-cell response, the secondary T-cell response was weaker but faster, peaking on day 5 rather than day 15.

Sequences DFQATT (CDR1) and SNEGSKA (CDR2) are obtained from the germline V gene (reference sequence). V and J lose 4 bases and 5 bases, and a span of 16 bases separates them. From cysteine to phenylalanine, the CDR3 is 14 amino acids long. The sequence is cut down to CDR3 DNA, 42 bases in frame from base 1. TCRdb records Illumina NovaSeq 6000 as the sequencer. Synthesis of TCR cDNA relied on 5'RACE template switching, a step that introduced a universal primer site along with unique molecular identifiers. Priming for cDNA synthesis came from both the TCR alpha and TCR beta constant segments. Two PCR steps were used to amplify libraries, with sample barcodes and sequencing adapters being added in the second step. Sequencing of libraries was performed on Illumina HiSeq 2500 (2x100 bp) or NovaSeq (2x150 bp). In the paper's pipeline: Demultiplexing of reads and collapsing into UMI consensus sequences were performed with MIGEC, and V(D)J alignment was carried out with MiXCR. Clonotypes responding to the vaccine were identified with edgeR on replicate PBMC samples, with the criteria of FDR below 0.01 and a log2 fold change above 5 up to day 15. CD4 or CD8 identity was assigned to each bulk clonotype according to whether the clonotype was present at higher abundance in the sequenced CD4 repertoire or the sequenced CD8 repertoire. The raw public data were reprocessed by TCRdb itself: fastp quality trimming at Q25, MiXCR clonotype calling, in-frame beta chains only. Identical CDR3 proteins give one entry, which carries the most common genes and DNA. TCRdb's processing, not the authors' own work, is the source of the V and J calls. Across this sample there are some 250,000 distinct CDR3 sequences, with 3.6% seen only once. About a fifth of the sample belongs to the ten largest clones.

Specimen: PBMCs, collected 15 days after the yellow fever booster vaccination. The TCR sequence derives from a man aged 18 to 29 who received the YFV17D yellow fever vaccine. The chain links TRBV20-1 with TRBJ2-3; the D gene is perhaps TRBD2, on 6 matching bases. In nucleotides, the sequence is TGCAGTGCTATCCGGGACTTTGCTCTAGATACGCAGTATTTT. This translates into CSAIRDFALDTQYF.